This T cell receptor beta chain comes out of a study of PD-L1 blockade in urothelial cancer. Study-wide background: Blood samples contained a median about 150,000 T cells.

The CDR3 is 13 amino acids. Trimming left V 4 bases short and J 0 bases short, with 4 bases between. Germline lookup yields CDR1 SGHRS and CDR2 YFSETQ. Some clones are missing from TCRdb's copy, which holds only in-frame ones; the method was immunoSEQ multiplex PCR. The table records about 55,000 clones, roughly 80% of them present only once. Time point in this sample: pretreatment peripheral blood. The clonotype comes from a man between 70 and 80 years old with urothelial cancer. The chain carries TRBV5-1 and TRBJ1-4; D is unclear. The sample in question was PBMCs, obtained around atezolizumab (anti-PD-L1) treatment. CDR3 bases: TGCGCCAGCAGCCGGGCAACTAATGAAAAACTGTTTTTT. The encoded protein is CASSRATNEKLFF.